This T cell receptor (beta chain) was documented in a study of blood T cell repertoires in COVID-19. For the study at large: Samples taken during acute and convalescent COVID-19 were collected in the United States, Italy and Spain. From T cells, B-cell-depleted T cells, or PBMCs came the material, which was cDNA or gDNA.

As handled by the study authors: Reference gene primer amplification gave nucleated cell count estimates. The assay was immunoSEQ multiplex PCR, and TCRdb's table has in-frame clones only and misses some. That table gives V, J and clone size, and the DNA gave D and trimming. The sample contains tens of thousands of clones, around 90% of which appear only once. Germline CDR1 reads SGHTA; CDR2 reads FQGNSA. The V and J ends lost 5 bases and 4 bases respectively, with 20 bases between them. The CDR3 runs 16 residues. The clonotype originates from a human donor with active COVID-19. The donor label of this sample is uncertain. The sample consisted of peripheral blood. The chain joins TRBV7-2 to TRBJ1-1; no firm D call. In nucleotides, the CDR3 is TGTGCCAGCAGCCCATTTTCGACTGCGCTTAGCACTGAAGCTTTCTTT. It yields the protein CASSPFSTALSTEAFF. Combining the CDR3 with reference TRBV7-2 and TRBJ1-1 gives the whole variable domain GAGVSQSPSNKVTEKGKDVELRCDPISGHTALYWYRQSLGQGLEFLIYFQGNSAPDKSGLPSDRFSAERTGGSVSTLTIQRTQQEDSAVYLCASSPFSTALSTEAFFGQGTRLTVV.